These 25 T cell receptor beta chains were all obtained from the same sample, sequenced in a study of T cell changes during pregnancy in multiple sclerosis. Assay used: immunoSEQ multiplex PCR; TCRdb lists only in-frame clones, some missing. The table records around 40,000 clones, over 85% of them present only once. The sample consisted of CD4+ T cells from peripheral blood mononuclear cells, taken after pregnancy. These receptors all come from a female donor in good health, enrolled as a control in a pregnancy study.

The V call is TRBV11-2, the J call TRBJ2-5; the D gene is possibly TRBD2 (5 bases). CDR1 SGHAT and CDR2 FQNNGV come from the germline V gene. Trimming removed 1 base at V and 5 bases at J, with 14 bases between. The CDR3 covers 15 residues. The CDR3 sequence is CASSLGKRVQETQYF. DNA for the CDR3: TGTGCCAGCAGCTTAGGCAAGAGGGTCCAGGAGACCCAGTACTTC.

The V gene is TRBV29-1, the J gene TRBJ1-2; TRBD1 might be the D (6 bases). Germline CDR1 SQVTM, CDR2 ANQGSEA. The CDR3 sequence is 12 residues long. Trimming shortened V by 0 bases and J by 6 bases, and 8 bases separated the two germline ends. The chain's CDR3 is CSVEDRGHGYTF. The CDR3 nucleotides are TGCAGCGTTGAAGACAGGGGACATGGCTACACCTTC.

The chain couples TRBV6-4 to TRBJ2-2; D not resolved. The CDR3 length is 13 residues. CDR1 is MRHNA, CDR2 SNTAGT, per germline. With 0 bases removed from V and 5 bases from J, the gap between germline ends came to 4 bases. CDR3 coding DNA: TGTGCCAGCAGTGACTCAGAGACCGGGGAGCTGTTTTTT. Protein sequence: CASSDSETGELFF.

The rearrangement links TRBV2 to TRBJ2-1; 7 nucleotides align to TRBD2. This CDR3 comprises 15 residues. CDR1 is SNHLY, CDR2 FYNNEI, per germline. The V and J ends lost 7 bases and 0 bases, in that order; junction bases with no gene match: 6. CDR3 protein: CASKGTSVSYNEQFF. The DNA of the CDR3 is TGTGCCAGCAAGGGAACTAGCGTCTCCTACAATGAGCAGTTCTTC.

The J gene is TRBJ2-7, the V gene TRBV6-1; possibly TRBD2 for D (5 bases). The CDR3 runs to 11 residues. V shed 6 bases and J shed 6 bases, with 9 bases lying between them. Germline V gene data show CDR1 as MNHNS and CDR2 as SASEGT. The CDR3 is CASRGVGEQYF. CDR3 nucleotide sequence: TGTGCCAGCAGGGGAGTAGGCGAGCAGTACTTC.

The chain employs TRBV2 and TRBJ1-4; perhaps TRBD1 as D (6 bases). This CDR3 is built from 16 residues. Trimming left V 6 bases short and J 5 bases short, with 19 bases between. The V gene's germline CDR1 is SNHLY and CDR2 FYNNEI. As DNA, the CDR3 is TGTGCCAGCAGGGACAGAGCGGCCTCAGTAAATGAAAAACTGTTTTTT. As protein: CASRDRAASVNEKLFF.

This clone showed up just once. V usage is TRBV4-1 and J usage is TRBJ1-5; the D gene is possibly TRBD1 (5 bases). Deletions cut 6 bases from V and 1 base from J, with 19 bases between. This CDR3 is 17 amino acids long. In germline, CDR1 is MGHRA, CDR2 YSYEKL. This CDR3 reads CASRRGTRAASNQPQHF. CDR3 in DNA: TGCGCCAGCAGACGCGGGACTAGGGCTGCGAGCAATCAGCCCCAGCATTTT.

The chain recombines TRBV7-9 with TRBJ1-1; possible D gene TRBD1, 6 bases. The CDR3 is 16 amino acids. Per the germline V gene, CDR1 is SEHNR and CDR2 is FQNEAQ (reference sequence). Between the trimmed V and J ends, which lost 0 bases and 5 bases, there was a span of 16 bases. In nucleotides, the CDR3 is TGTGCCAGCAGCTTAGCGATGGGCAGGGGTGGGACTGAAGCTTTCTTT. It yields the protein CASSLAMGRGGTEAFF.

The chain combines TRBV19 with TRBJ2-7, with 12 bases that match TRBD1. This CDR3 is 15 amino acids long. Looked up from germline, CDR1 is LNHDA and CDR2 is SQIVND (reference sequence). Unmatched junction bases numbered 9, after V lost 6 bases and J lost 6 bases. The CDR3 region has the DNA TGTGCCAGTAGCCTACCGGGACAGGGGGCGTCCGAGCAGTACTTC. Residues: CASSLPGQGASEQYF.

The rearrangement joins TRBV25-1 to TRBJ1-3; no clear D gene. Germline assignment: CDR1 MGHDK and CDR2 SYGVNS. There are 15 residues in the CDR3. The V end lost 0 bases, the J end lost 0 bases, and 6 bases lay between the germline ends. The CDR3 reads CASSEYAVSGNTIYF. The CDR3 bases are TGTGCCAGCAGTGAATATGCAGTCTCTGGAAACACCATATATTTT.

The V call is TRBV19, the J call TRBJ1-2; maybe TRBD1 (5 bases). Per the germline V gene, CDR1 is LNHDA and CDR2 is SQIVND (reference sequence). The CDR3 totals 12 residues. Trimming cost V 4 bases and J 7 bases, with 10 bases left between them. This CDR3 is CASSTGVVGYTF. The CDR3, as DNA: TGTGCCAGTAGTACGGGGGTTGTTGGCTACACCTTC. Based on the CDR3 plus reference TRBV19 and TRBJ1-2, the full variable domain is DGGITQSPKYLFRKEGQNVTLSCEQNLNHDAMYWYRQDPGQGLRLIYYSQIVNDFQKGDIAEGYSVSREKKESFPLTVTSAQKNPTAFYLCASSTGVVGYTFGSGTRLTVV.

This clone was counted once. CDR3 sequence: CASSMGGGSSPLHF. CDR3 coding DNA: TGTGCCAGCAGCATGGGGGGAGGGAGTTCACCCCTCCACTTT. The chain couples TRBV6-1 to TRBJ1-6, with D possibly TRBD1 on 5 matching bases. The CDR3 extends over 14 amino acids. V shed 6 bases and J shed 9 bases, with 15 bases lying between them. Per the germline V gene, CDR1 is MNHNS and CDR2 is SASEGT.

V is TRBV1 and J is TRBJ2-5; the table gives TRBD2 as D, unverified against the DNA. TRBV1 is a pseudogene locus. This CDR3 has 17 residues. The CDR3 is CTSSRARLAVPRETQYF. The CDR3 coding sequence is TGCACCAGCAGCCGCGCCCGACTAGCGGTACCTCGGGAGACCCAGTACTTC.

This rearrangement joins TRBV5-1 to TRBJ2-3; D is unresolved. The CDR3 sequence is 15 residues long. The V end lost 2 bases, the J end lost 1 base, and 11 bases lay between the germline ends. Germline assignment: CDR1 SGHRS and CDR2 YFSETQ. CDR3 in DNA: TGCGCCAGCAGCTTCTGGGCGTCTGGCACAGATACGCAGTATTTT. Amino acid sequence: CASSFWASGTDTQYF.

V gene TRBV18 combines with J gene TRBJ2-3, with 8 bases matching TRBD2. Germline-derived CDR1 and CDR2 are KGHSH and LQKENI. CDR3 length: 19 residues. J gave up 0 bases and V 5 bases, and 16 bases lay outside the gene matches. For the CDR3, the DNA is TGTGCCAGCTCAACCGGACTAGCTGAGGTGGTTAGGAGCACAGATACGCAGTATTTT. This translates into CASSTGLAEVVRSTDTQYF.

This rearrangement joins TRBV7-9 to TRBJ2-3; 15 positions agree with TRBD2. The CDR3 length is 19 residues. Per germline, CDR1 SEHNR and CDR2 FQNEAQ (reference sequence). V trimming: 5 bases; J trimming: 6 bases; junction bases outside the gene matches: 15. The CDR3 DNA is TGTGCCAGCAGCCAAATCTCTACCGGGACTAGCGGGAGGCGGGATACGCAGTATTTT. This encodes CASSQISTGTSGRRDTQYF.

The rearrangement uses TRBV27 and TRBJ2-7; perhaps TRBD2 as D (5 bases). The CDR3 loop spans 13 amino acids. Germline V CDR1 and CDR2: MNHEY, SMNVEV (reference sequence). V was pared by 3 bases and J by 3 bases, with 9 bases between. The CDR3 protein is CASSFGEGYEQYF. CDR3 coding DNA: TGTGCCAGCAGTTTCGGGGAAGGCTACGAGCAGTACTTC.

This clone has more than one count but fewer than ten. The chain has TRBV10-3 and TRBJ2-7; 7 bases fit TRBD2. This CDR3 comprises 16 residues. Germline V gives CDR1 ENHRY, CDR2 SYGVKD. Germline trimming cut 6 bases from V and 0 bases from J; bases unmatched to any gene: 11. This CDR3 is CAIRSASGRSSYEQYF. Written as DNA, the CDR3 is TGTGCCATCAGGTCTGCTAGCGGCAGGAGCTCCTACGAGCAGTACTTC.

This CDR3 reads CASSLNTGLAGVYEQYF. In DNA, the CDR3 is TGTGCCAGCAGCTTAAATACGGGACTAGCGGGGGTCTACGAGCAGTACTTC. The rearrangement links TRBV7-3 to TRBJ2-7, with TRBD2 identical over 14 bases. V was pared by 1 base and J by 3 bases, with 5 bases of the junction left unmatched. The CDR3 is made up of 17 amino acids. Germline assignment: CDR1 SGHTA and CDR2 FQGTGA. Complete variable domain (other parts from reference TRBV7-3 and TRBJ2-7): GAGVSQTPSNKVTEKGKYVELRCDPISGHTALYWYRQSLGQGPEFLIYFQGTGAADDSGLPNDRFFAVRPEGSVSTLKIQRTERGDSAVYLCASSLNTGLAGVYEQYFGPGTRLTVT.

The chain combines TRBV5-6 with TRBJ1-5; 8 nucleotides line up with TRBD1. The ends lost 2 bases at V and 4 bases at J; junction bases unmatched: 5. This CDR3 spans 15 amino acids. Germline assignment: CDR1 SGHDT and CDR2 YYEEEE. This CDR3 is CASSFDRGSNQPQHF. CDR3 DNA: TGTGCCAGCAGCTTCGACAGGGGCTCAAATCAGCCCCAGCATTTT.

The rearrangement uses TRBV28 and TRBJ1-5, with 11 bases that match TRBD1. CDR3 size: 17 residues. From germline, CDR1 is MDHEN and CDR2 SYDVKM. Unmatched junction bases numbered 8, after V lost 6 bases and J lost 1 base. CDR3 nucleotides: TGTGCCAGCAGCCCTGCCGGGACAGGGGGGAGCAATCAGCCCCAGCATTTT. Its translation: CASSPAGTGGSNQPQHF.

V usage is TRBV27 and J usage is TRBJ2-1, with D tentatively TRBD2 (5 bases). The CDR3 sequence is 16 residues long. CDR1 MNHEY and CDR2 SMNVEV come from the germline V gene (reference sequence). V gave up 3 bases and J gave up 2 bases, with 14 bases separating them. The CDR3 region has the DNA TGTGCCAGCAGTTTCCTCCCGAGGGAGCCCTACAATGAGCAGTTCTTC. Translated: CASSFLPREPYNEQFF.

This chain joins TRBV6-5 and TRBJ1-6; no definite D call. With 6 bases removed from V and 7 bases from J, the gap between germline ends came to 16 bases. Germline V CDR1 and CDR2: MNHEY, SVGAGI. This CDR3 comprises 15 residues. The CDR3 reads CASSPGRVGNSPLHF. The CDR3 DNA follows: TGTGCCAGCAGCCCGGGGAGGGTAGGAAATTCACCCCTCCACTTT.

V is TRBV7-8 and J is TRBJ1-3; a weak D match, TRBD1 (6 bases). Between the trimmed V and J ends, which lost 1 base and 4 bases, there was a span of 17 bases. The germline gives CDR1 SGHVS, CDR2 FQNEAQ. The length of the CDR3 is 17 residues. The DNA for the CDR3 is TGTGCCAGCAGCTTAGATCCCGGGACACGGACGGGAAACACCATATATTTT. Translating gives CASSLDPGTRTGNTIYF.

The chain combines TRBV5-4 with TRBJ2-5; 11 bases are a match to TRBD2. Trimming removed 1 base from V and 4 bases from J; junction bases left unmatched: 0. The CDR3 totals 14 residues. Per germline, CDR1 SGHNT and CDR2 YYREEE (reference sequence). CDR3 sequence reads: CASSLTSGRETQYF. As DNA, the CDR3 is TGTGCCAGCAGCTTGACTAGCGGGAGAGAGACCCAGTACTTC.